The 30 T cell receptor beta chains listed next were all sequenced from one sample in a study of T cells in Graves' hyperthyroidism and ophthalmopathy. Amplification of TCR beta CDR3 regions was performed using RNA transcripts as template. TCR CDR3 underwent first-round RT-PCR with the HTBI primer set. From the multiplex PCR reads, TCRdb called clonotypes with MiXCR, one entry per CDR3 protein. The table includes 280,000 or so distinct CDR3 sequences, over 12% detected once. The sample was blood. These receptors were collected from a woman in her 50s with Graves' hyperthyroidism that later progressed to Graves' ophthalmopathy.

In its sample, this clonotype was seen once. Given a much more abundant clone one base away, this may be a read error. The chain has TRBV3-1 and TRBJ2-1; 12 bases are shared with TRBD2. Germline CDR1 and CDR2: LGHDT and YNNKEL (reference sequence). This CDR3 has 16 residues. For the CDR3, the DNA is TGTGCCAGCAGCCAAGTTCTAGCGGGAGGGTACAATGAGCGGTTCTTC. It encodes CASSQVLAGGYNERFF.

This clonotype was observed a handful of times. The chain couples TRBV4-1 to TRBJ1-4; D is unclear. The germline V and J ends were trimmed by 6 bases and 0 bases, with 8 bases remaining between them. Per the germline V gene, CDR1 is MGHRA and CDR2 is YSYEKL. The CDR3 is made up of 14 amino acids. The CDR3 loop is CASRLSTTNEKLFF. DNA for the CDR3: TGCGCCAGCAGACTTAGTACAACTAATGAAAAACTGTTTTTT.

This clonotype was detected many times. V usage is TRBV27 and J usage is TRBJ2-1; TRBD2 matches at 8 bases. Trimming cost V 2 bases and J 8 bases; bases outside gene matches: 5. CDR1 is MNHEY, CDR2 SMNVEV, per germline (reference sequence). The CDR3 has 14 amino acids. The CDR3 DNA reads TGTGCCAGCAGTTTAAACGGGAGGGCCCATGAGCAGTTCTTC. The encoded protein is CASSLNGRAHEQFF.

The sample holds many counts of this clonotype. This chain uses TRBV28 with TRBJ1-3, with D unclear. The CDR3 contains 15 residues. Deletions cut 3 bases from V and 2 bases from J, with 11 bases between. Per germline, CDR1 MDHEN and CDR2 SYDVKM. CDR3 residues: CASSLVPVAGNTIYF. The CDR3 DNA reads TGTGCCAGCAGTTTGGTGCCAGTGGCTGGAAACACCATATATTTT.

This chain connects TRBV11-2 to TRBJ1-3; D is unclear. CDR1 SGHAT and CDR2 FQNNGV come from the germline V gene. There are 15 residues in the CDR3. V gave up 0 bases and J gave up 0 bases, with 6 bases separating them. DNA for the CDR3: TGTGCCAGCAGCTTAGAGGGGATCTCTGGAAACACCATATATTTT. Translation: CASSLEGISGNTIYF.

Comment on this clonotype: Compared with germline, one end of the junction differs, possibly owing to a read error. The CDR3 protein is CTSSLAYYVQGKNSYEQYF. CDR3 bases: TGTACCAGCAGCTTAGCCTACTATGTCCAAGGGAAAAACTCCTACGAGCAGTACTTC. The V call is TRBV7-8, the J call TRBJ2-7; no clear D. The germline V gene has CDR1 SGHVS and CDR2 FQNEAQ. The CDR3 totals 19 residues. Combining the CDR3 with reference TRBV7-8 and TRBJ2-7 gives the whole variable domain GAGVSQSPRYKVAKRGQDVALRCDPISGHVSLFWYQQALGQGPEFLTYFQNEAQLDKSGLPSDRFFAERPEGSVSTLKIQRTQQEDSAVYLCTSSLAYYVQGKNSYEQYFGPGTRLTVT.

The table lists this clonotype with many counts. The chain recombines TRBV6-1 with TRBJ2-1, with 7 positions matching TRBD2. The CDR3 contains 15 residues. The V and J ends lost 6 bases and 2 bases, in that order; junction bases with no gene match: 7. Germline CDR1 MNHNS, CDR2 SASEGT. For the CDR3, the DNA is TGTGCCAGCAGAATGCGGGAGAACCCCTACAATGAGCAGTTCTTC. This gives the protein CASRMRENPYNEQFF.

In its sample, this clonotype was seen many times. The V call is TRBV20-1, the J call TRBJ1-6; 8 positions match TRBD1. CDR3 length: 14 residues. The V gene's germline CDR1 is DFQATT and CDR2 SNEGSKA (reference sequence). The V segment lost 4 bases and the J segment 9 bases; nucleotides outside the gene matches: 8. The CDR3 nucleotides read TGCAGTGCTAACCCACAGGGGGTGGGTTCACCCCTCCACTTT. Translation: CSANPQGVGSPLHF.

This chain connects TRBV20-1 to TRBJ2-7; D possibly corresponds to TRBD2 (6 bases). The CDR3 covers 11 residues. Deletions cut 8 bases from V and 3 bases from J, with 11 bases between. Per the germline V gene, CDR1 is DFQATT and CDR2 is SNEGSKA (reference sequence). CDR3 loop: CSWREHYEQYF. The CDR3 nucleotides are TGCAGTTGGAGGGAGCACTACGAGCAGTACTTC.

This clonotype was seen ten or more times. The genes are TRBV27 and TRBJ2-7; D is perhaps TRBD1 (5 bases). The CDR3 has 15 residues. Germline loops: CDR1 MNHEY, CDR2 SMNVEV (reference sequence). V lost 7 bases, J lost 4 bases, and 20 bases lay in between. CDR3 DNA sequence: TGTGCCAGCACCCACACCCCAGGGCCAGGTTACGAGCAGTACTTC. Its protein is CASTHTPGPGYEQYF.

This clonotype was recorded at least ten times. The CDR3 coding sequence is TGCGCCAGCAGCTTGTCGAGGCGGCTGGATGAGCAGTTCTTC. Its translation: CASSLSRRLDEQFF. The J gene is TRBJ2-1, the V gene TRBV5-1; D is uncertain. The CDR3 length is 14 residues. The V gene's germline CDR1 is SGHRS and CDR2 YFSETQ. Trimming left V 1 base short and J 8 bases short, with 13 bases between. Together with reference TRBV5-1 and TRBJ2-1, the CDR3 gives the full variable domain: KAGVTQTPRYLIKTRGQQVTLSCSPISGHRSVSWYQQTPGQGLQFLFEYFSETQRNKGNFPGRFSGRQFSNSRSEMNVSTLELGDSALYLCASSLSRRLDEQFFGPGTRLTVL.

There are many counts of this clonotype. The rearrangement joins TRBV5-5 to TRBJ2-3; the match to TRBD2 covers 10 bases. V shed 5 bases, J shed 2 bases, and the junction held 17 bases outside the gene matches. Germline V gives CDR1 SGHKS, CDR2 YYEKEE (reference sequence). The CDR3 is 19 residues long. Written as DNA, the CDR3 is TGTGCCAGCAGAACCCGGGCTAGCGGGAGTGGGCGGTTCACAGATACGCAGTATTTT. Translation: CASRTRASGSGRFTDTQYF. The full variable domain, in which reference TRBV5-5 and TRBJ2-3 provide the parts outside the CDR3, is DAGVTQSPTHLIKTRGQQVTLRCSPISGHKSVSWYQQVLGQGPQFIFQYYEKEERGRGNFPDRFSARQFPNYSSELNVNALLLGDSALYLCASRTRASGSGRFTDTQYFGPGTRLTVL.

At least ten counts were recorded for this clonotype. The J gene is TRBJ1-4, the V gene TRBV2; 9 bases agree with TRBD1. Germline-derived CDR1 and CDR2 are SNHLY and FYNNEI. Losses at the gene ends were 4 bases for V and 0 bases for J; bases not matched to a gene: 12. There are 19 residues in the CDR3. The CDR3, as DNA: TGTGCCAGCAGTGTTCGAGGACAGGGGTCTTTCTCAACTAATGAAAAACTGTTTTTT. This codes for CASSVRGQGSFSTNEKLFF.

This clonotype was seen many times. The chain employs TRBV28 and TRBJ2-7; 8 nucleotides line up with TRBD1. Germline loops: CDR1 MDHEN, CDR2 SYDVKM. Trimming removed 7 bases from V and 6 bases from J; junction bases left unmatched: 20. This CDR3 is built from 17 residues. The CDR3 DNA reads as TGTGCCAGCACAGTAGGGGGGCGGACAGGGAAAAGTTTCGAGCAGTACTTC. Encoded protein: CASTVGGRTGKSFEQYF.

This clonotype was counted at least ten times. The chain joins TRBV30 to TRBJ2-1; the D is unclear. The CDR3 extends over 13 amino acids. The germline V gene has CDR1 GTSNPN and CDR2 SVGIG (reference sequence). Trimming took 2 bases from V and 9 from J, leaving 14 bases between them. The CDR3 reads CAWSTASITEQFF. The CDR3 coding sequence is TGTGCCTGGAGTACTGCGAGCATCACTGAGCAGTTCTTC.

The DNA of the CDR3 is TGTGCCAGCAGGGGCGTCGGACAGGGGTACGAGCAGTACTTC. This sequence encodes CASRGVGQGYEQYF. The chain uses TRBV7-2 and TRBJ2-7; TRBD1 agrees at 9 bases. Germline loops: CDR1 SGHTA, CDR2 FQGNSA. Losses at the gene ends were 6 bases for V and 4 bases for J; bases not matched to a gene: 7. This CDR3 has 14 residues.

This clonotype was seen many times. CDR3 nucleotide sequence: TGTGCCAGCAGTTTCGTGCGATACACTGAAGCTTTCTTT. It specifies CASSFVRYTEAFF. J is TRBJ1-1 and V is TRBV12-3 or TRBV12-4; D unresolved. V lost 3 bases and J lost 3, with 8 bases in between. CDR3 size: 13 residues.

A word on this clonotype: Possible read error: a much larger clone is one base away. V is TRBV10-1 and J is TRBJ2-5, with 11 bases matching TRBD2. Per germline, CDR1 WNHNN and CDR2 SYGVQD (reference sequence). The CDR3 loop spans 14 amino acids. The DNA for the CDR3 is TGCGCCAGCAGCGGGGGACTAGCGGAGGAGACCCGGTACTTC. Amino acid sequence: CASSGGLAEETRYF.

In its sample, this clonotype was seen many times. V gene TRBV27 combines with J gene TRBJ2-2; TRBD2 is a possible D gene (6 bases). V lost 9 bases and J lost 7, with 21 bases in between. CDR3 length: 15 residues. Per germline, CDR1 MNHEY and CDR2 SMNVEV (reference sequence). DNA for the CDR3: TGTGCCAGTAAGGACGGGAGTAGGGCAATCGGGGAGCTGTTTTTT. Translation: CASKDGSRAIGELFF.

This clonotype was found many times. The V call is TRBV20-1, the J call TRBJ2-7; TRBD1 is a possible D gene (6 bases). CDR1 DFQATT and CDR2 SNEGSKA come from the germline V gene (reference sequence). Trimming took off 6 bases at V and 2 bases at J, with 11 bases between the two ends. The CDR3 spans 12 residues. Here the CDR3 reads CSASSGAYEQYF. The CDR3 nucleotides read TGCAGTGCCTCATCAGGGGCCTACGAGCAGTACTTC.

This clonotype was observed many times. The chain links TRBV6-1 to TRBJ2-3; 8 bases agree with TRBD2. CDR3 length: 16 residues. Trimming cost V 5 bases and J 1 base; bases outside gene matches: 8. Germline-derived CDR1 and CDR2 are MNHNS and SASEGT. The CDR3 here is CASSKTGTRGTDTQYF. CDR3 sequence (DNA): TGTGCCAGCAGTAAAACCGGGACTAGGGGCACAGATACGCAGTATTTT.

There are many counts of this clonotype. The V gene is TRBV28, the J gene TRBJ1-1; 7 bases fit TRBD1. Trimming took 6 bases from V and 5 from J; bases not matched to a gene: 9. Germline CDR1 and CDR2: MDHEN and SYDVKM. This CDR3 region has 14 residues. CDR3 coding DNA: TGTGCCAGCAGCATAGGGGGCAGAACAACTGAAGCTTTCTTT. This sequence encodes CASSIGGRTTEAFF.

This clonotype has at least ten counts. The chain recombines TRBV28 with TRBJ1-5, with 9 bases matching TRBD1. The CDR3 contains 14 residues. With 4 bases clipped from V and 4 bases from J, the junction kept 2 bases outside the gene matches. The germline V gene has CDR1 MDHEN and CDR2 SYDVKM. The CDR3 DNA follows: TGTGCCAGCAGTTGGGGACAGGGAAATCAGCCCCAGCATTTT. Amino acids: CASSWGQGNQPQHF.

There are many counts of this clonotype. The rearrangement joins TRBV18 to TRBJ1-2, with D uncertain. The V gene lost 1 base and the J gene lost 1 base, with 10 bases spanning the gap. Germline CDR1 is KGHSH and CDR2 is LQKENI. The CDR3 is 15 residues long. CDR3 nucleotides: TGTGCCAGCTCACCACAGCAGCCCGGTAACTATGGCTACACCTTC. Translated, it gives CASSPQQPGNYGYTF.

This clonotype came up a few times. The chain links TRBV20-1 to TRBJ2-7, with 8 positions matching TRBD1. The CDR3 consists of 16 residues. Germline-derived CDR1 and CDR2 are DFQATT and SNEGSKA (reference sequence). Trimming took 5 bases from V and 2 from J; bases not matched to a gene: 14. This chain's CDR3 is CSAPTLRQGQAYEQYF. The CDR3 DNA is TGCAGTGCTCCGACCCTACGACAGGGGCAAGCCTACGAGCAGTACTTC.

This clonotype was counted many times. The chain is built from TRBV27 and TRBJ1-6, with D possibly TRBD1 on 5 matching bases. The germline CDR1 and CDR2 sequences are MNHEY and SMNVEV (reference sequence). The CDR3 has 12 amino acids. V lost 6 bases to trimming and J lost 10 bases, with 10 bases between them. CDR3 nucleotides: TGTGCCAGCAGAGCTTGGGGCTCACCCCTCCACTTT. Its protein product is CASRAWGSPLHF.

This clonotype appeared many times. The V gene is TRBV9, the J gene TRBJ2-7; D is possibly TRBD2 (6 bases). In germline, CDR1 is SGDLS, CDR2 YYNGEE. Trimming removed 3 bases from V and 3 bases from J, with 16 bases in between. The length of the CDR3 is 15 residues. CDR3 sequence: CASSGRETRSYEQYF. The DNA for the CDR3 is TGTGCCAGCAGCGGGAGAGAGACTAGAAGCTACGAGCAGTACTTC.

This clonotype was seen a handful of times. J is TRBJ1-1 and V is TRBV25-1; 12 bases are shared with TRBD1. J lost 4 bases, V lost 6 bases, and 12 bases had no gene match. Germline V lookup: CDR1 MGHDK, CDR2 SYGVNS. The CDR3 runs to 17 residues. CDR3 sequence: CASSEQGQGAIGTEAFF. CDR3 nucleotides: TGTGCCAGCAGCGAACAGGGACAGGGGGCGATAGGCACTGAAGCTTTCTTT.

This clonotype was seen at least ten times. This chain connects TRBV18 to TRBJ2-1; no reliable D call. The V end lost 1 base, the J end lost 4 bases, and 8 bases lay between the germline ends. The CDR3 extends over 14 amino acids. Per the germline V gene, CDR1 is KGHSH and CDR2 is LQKENI. DNA for the CDR3: TGTGCCAGCTCACCACAGGTCCGTTACAATGAGCAGTTCTTC. Amino acids: CASSPQVRYNEQFF.

This clonotype was seen repeatedly, ten times or more. This rearrangement joins TRBV7-8 to TRBJ2-7; 9 positions match TRBD1. After removal of 4 bases from V and 3 bases from J, the junction contained 7 bases not matched to a gene. This CDR3 has 15 amino acids. Germline-derived CDR1 and CDR2 are SGHVS and FQNEAQ. For the CDR3, the DNA is TGTGCCAGCAGCTCTCGGACAGGGGCCTACTACGAGCAGTACTTC. It specifies CASSSRTGAYYEQYF.